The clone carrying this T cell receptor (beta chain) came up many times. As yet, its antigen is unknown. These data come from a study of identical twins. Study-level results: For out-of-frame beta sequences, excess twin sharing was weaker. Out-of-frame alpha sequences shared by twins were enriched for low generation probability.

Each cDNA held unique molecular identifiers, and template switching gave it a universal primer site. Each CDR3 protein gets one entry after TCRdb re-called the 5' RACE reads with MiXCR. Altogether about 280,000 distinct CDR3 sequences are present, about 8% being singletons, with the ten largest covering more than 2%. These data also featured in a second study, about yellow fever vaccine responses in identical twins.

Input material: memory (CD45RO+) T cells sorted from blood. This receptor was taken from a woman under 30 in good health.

This chain's CDR3 is CASSRTGSPLEAFF. Written as DNA, the CDR3 is TGTGCCAGCTCAAGGACAGGCTCCCCTTTGGAAGCTTTCTTT. The chain carries TRBV18 and TRBJ1-1, with TRBD1 matching over 7 bases. The germline gives CDR1 KGHSH, CDR2 LQKENI. CDR3 size: 14 residues. With 5 bases clipped from V and 8 bases from J, the junction kept 11 bases outside the gene matches.